This T cell receptor beta chain emerged from a study of blood T cells in healthy people across ages (dated by TCRdb to 2015 to 2017). About the investigation overall: In model experiments, template switching captured about one uniquely barcoded TCR beta cDNA molecule for every two T cells. To track age-related changes in TCR beta repertoire diversity, the study relied on deep sequencing normalized with unique cDNA molecular identifiers. Donors of different ages were randomly distributed across sequencing lanes to avoid experimental bias. The donors were divided into four age groups: young (average about 15 years), middle-aged (roughly 40), aged (about 56) and long-lived (roughly 82). Two additional independent replicas of 1 million unique cDNA reads from the same blood draw were analyzed for two donors (one aged 18 to 30 and one aged 80 or older). Results and caveats for the whole study, not just this receptor: As age increased, observed TCR beta diversity per million T cells dropped in a roughly linear way, and a significant reduction was already evident by age 40. Donor CMV infection status was unknown, potentially confounding age-related changes in expanded clonotypes. The long-lived group showed more naive CD4+ T cells, fewer expanded clones and increased TCR diversity than the aged group, suggesting age selection. A strong correlation was found between observed TCR beta diversity and the percentage of naive T cells measured by flow cytometry. Bulk unsorted PBMC profiling prevented conclusive comparison of naive and antigen-experienced compartments. Total diversity estimates from one million sequenced T cells were considered lower bounds and underestimates.

For this clonotype: The specificity of this receptor is unknown. The sample holds no much larger clone one base away, and base qualities are not on file.

Including the terminal cysteine and phenylalanine, the CDR3 comprises 13 residues. The kept DNA is CDR3 alone, 39 bases in frame from the first base. V gives up 4 bases and J gives up 0 bases, and the segment between their germline ends measures 7 bases. Per the germline V gene, SQVTM is the CDR1 and ANQGSEA is the CDR2. Systemically healthy Caucasian individuals from Russia, over 30 in total and aged about 6 to 90 years, were included as donors. Ten milliliters of peripheral blood were collected from each donor into EDTA-treated Vacutainer tubes. Ficoll-Paque density-gradient centrifugation was used to isolate PBMCs, with at least 7 million per sample. Total RNA, at least 6 micrograms per sample, was extracted from PBMCs with Trizol reagent. The percentages of naive CD45RAhigh/CD27high T cells were determined by flow cytometry on a PBMC aliquot from every donor. Library method: 5' RACE. The reads were generated on an Illumina HiSeq 2500. A second PCR of about 7 to 12 cycles was run with a J-beta primer mix and a sample-barcoded 5' primer. Each TCR beta cDNA molecule received a unique molecular identifier from a template-switch 5' adaptor carrying 12 random nucleotides. At least 2.5 million CDR3-containing paired-end reads were obtained from each sample. First-strand cDNA was synthesized from all RNA with the Mint cDNA synthesis kit, primed by a TRBC-specific oligonucleotide. Following uracil-DNA glycosylase treatment, a first 18-cycle PCR with universal primers M1SS and BC2_uni_R was performed on all cDNA. Processing in the source paper ran as follows. Normalization of each sample was performed by random selection of 1 million high-quality reads, each carrying a distinct molecular identifier. Reads with shared molecular identifiers were discarded instead of being binned into consensus sequences. MiTCR, run with a Q25 quality threshold and the strictest error-elimination algorithm, handled CDR3 identification, clonotype clustering and error correction. A nonparametric unseen species model using Euler transformation provided a lower-bound estimate of total TCR beta diversity. TCRdb itself trimmed the public reads at Q25 with fastp, ran MiXCR and retained productive beta chains. All rows with the same CDR3 protein become a single entry with the most common DNA and genes. TCRdb's processing, not the study's, gives the V and J calls here. The sample table holds some 1,500,000 distinct CDR3 sequences, of which approximately 43% were seen once. The top ten clones comprise under 5% of the sample.

The clonotype originates from a woman between 18 and 29 years old in good health. Recombination linked TRBV29-1 to TRBJ2-1; too little of a D gene remains to name it. The sample was blood. The CDR3 has the sequence CSVGESSYNEQFF. Read as DNA, the sequence is TGCAGCGTTGGTGAGAGCTCCTACAATGAGCAGTTCTTC.